These 13 T cell receptor beta chains came from one sample sequenced in a study of OX40 agonist ivuxolimab in advanced cancers. The repertoire was sequenced with immunoSEQ multiplex PCR; TCRdb's copy has only in-frame clones and lacks some. The table lists about 74,000 clones, 80% to 85% of them singletons. The starting material was CD4+ or CD8+ T cells sorted from blood, obtained in a trial of the OX40 agonist ivuxolimab. These receptors were obtained from an adult with an advanced solid tumor such as melanoma, head and neck, liver or kidney cancer.

The chain employs TRBV6-1 and TRBJ2-7; D unresolved. With 11 bases removed from V and 3 bases from J, the gap between germline ends came to 11 bases. Germline CDR1 MNHNS, CDR2 SASEGT. The CDR3 totals 11 residues. The CDR3 sequence: CASWRYYEQYF. CDR3 in DNA: TGTGCCTCCTGGCGGTACTACGAGCAGTACTTC.

The chain has TRBV5-4 and TRBJ2-3; TRBD2 aligns across 15 bases. The CDR3 totals 18 residues. Trimming at V came to 4 bases and at J to 4 bases, leaving 10 bases not matched to a gene. Per the germline V gene, CDR1 is SGHNT and CDR2 is YYREEE (reference sequence). The CDR3 region is CASSPLGTSGRRADTQYF. CDR3 in DNA: TGTGCCAGCAGCCCACTGGGGACTAGCGGGAGGAGGGCAGATACGCAGTATTTT.

For this clone: Other DNA sequences in this sample translate to the same CDR3. CDR3 amino acids: CASSVQGTGELFF. The CDR3 nucleotides are TGTGCCAGCAGCGTACAGGGGACCGGGGAGCTGTTTTTT. The chain is built from TRBV9 and TRBJ2-2; D perhaps matches TRBD1 (6 bases). V was pared by 1 base and J by 5 bases, with 6 bases between. CDR1 SGDLS and CDR2 YYNGEE come from the germline V gene. The CDR3 totals 13 residues.

The chain has TRBV11-2 and TRBJ2-3, with 10 bases identical to TRBD2. Germline assignment: CDR1 SGHAT and CDR2 FQNNGV. CDR3 size: 15 residues. V trimming: 3 bases; J trimming: 5 bases; junction bases outside the gene matches: 5. In DNA, the CDR3 is TGTGCCAGCAGCTTGGCTAGCGGGGGCGAAGATACGCAGTATTTT. This translates into CASSLASGGEDTQYF.

The V and J genes are TRBV21-1 and TRBJ1-5; TRBD1 reflects the table's D call only, with no check against the DNA. TRBV21-1 is labeled a pseudogene. There are 21 residues in the CDR3. The CDR3 DNA is TGTGCCAGCAGCAAAGAAGGGGGCGGGGACAGGGGCCCCTATAGCAATCAGCCCCAGCATTTT. Encoded protein: CASSKEGGGDRGPYSNQPQHF.

The chain employs TRBV9 and TRBJ2-6; no reliable D call. Germline V CDR1 and CDR2: SGDLS, YYNGEE. Between the trimmed V and J ends, which lost 4 bases and 0 bases, there was a span of 5 bases. The CDR3 sequence is 14 residues long. CDR3 bases: TGTGCCAGCAGCTACGCCTCTGGGGCCAACGTCCTGACTTTC. Amino acids: CASSYASGANVLTF.

V and J are TRBV6-5 and TRBJ1-1, with no clear D. CDR1 is MNHEY, CDR2 SVGAGI, per germline. This CDR3 is built from 12 residues. V lost 4 bases to trimming and J lost 4 bases, with 7 bases between them. The CDR3 coding sequence is TGTGCCAGCAGTTTATGGAGCACTGAAGCTTTCTTT. It encodes CASSLWSTEAFF.

The V and J genes are TRBV7-6 and TRBJ2-2; unclear D gene. The ends were cut back, 5 bases at V and 4 bases at J, with 11 bases in the middle. CDR1 is SGHVS and CDR2 is FNYEAQ in the germline V gene. The CDR3 spans 14 residues. The CDR3 loop reads CASSLNPGTGELFF. CDR3 nucleotides: TGTGCCAGCAGCCTAAATCCGGGCACCGGGGAGCTGTTTTTT.

The gene calls are TRBV2 and TRBJ1-2, with D maybe TRBD1 (5 bases). The V end lost 6 bases, the J end lost 3 bases, and 11 bases lay between the germline ends. CDR1 and CDR2 (germline): SNHLY, FYNNEI. The CDR3 is 13 amino acids. CDR3 bases: TGTGCCAGCAGCCAGGGCCTCTACTATGGCTACACCTTC. As protein: CASSQGLYYGYTF.

A few counts support this clone. Additional DNA sequences in this sample encode the identical CDR3. V and J are TRBV5-1 and TRBJ1-2, with 11 bases that match TRBD1. The CDR3 is 15 residues long. The germline V gene has CDR1 SGHRS and CDR2 YFSETQ. J lost 4 bases, V lost 5 bases, and 7 bases had no gene match. The CDR3 is CASRGQGATFYGYTF. DNA of the CDR3: TGCGCCAGCAGAGGACAGGGGGCGACTTTCTATGGCTACACCTTC. Full variable domain (rest looked up from reference TRBV5-1 and TRBJ1-2): KAGVTQTPRYLIKTRGQQVTLSCSPISGHRSVSWYQQTPGQGLQFLFEYFSETQRNKGNFPGRFSGRQFSNSRSEMNVSTLELGDSALYLCASRGQGATFYGYTFGSGTRLTVV.

The V and J genes are TRBV5-1 and TRBJ2-5; no clear D gene. CDR3 length: 14 amino acids. CDR1 and CDR2 (germline): SGHRS, YFSETQ. V was trimmed by 0 bases and J by 1 base, leaving 7 bases between them. CDR3 sequence: CASSLDRTQETQYF. The CDR3 bases are TGCGCCAGCAGCTTGGATCGAACCCAAGAGACCCAGTACTTC.

The CDR3 DNA follows: TGCAGCGTGGGGGGACAGGGCGTCAATCAGCCCCAGCATTTT. This translates into CSVGGQGVNQPQHF. The V gene is TRBV29-1, the J gene TRBJ1-5; 9 nucleotides match TRBD1. CDR1 is SQVTM, CDR2 ANQGSEA, per germline. The CDR3 runs 14 residues. V lost 6 bases and J lost 3; bases outside the gene matches: 6. Together with reference TRBV29-1 and TRBJ1-5, the CDR3 gives the full variable domain: SAVISQKPSRDICQRGTSLTIQCQVDSQVTMMFWYRQQPGQSLTLIATANQGSEATYESGFVIDKFPISRPNLTFSTLTVSNMSPEDSSIYLCSVGGQGVNQPQHFGDGTRLSIL.

The chain combines TRBV11-2 with TRBJ2-7; the match to TRBD2 covers 9 bases. V trimming: 5 bases; J trimming: 0 bases; junction bases outside the gene matches: 5. The length of the CDR3 is 15 residues. Germline V gives CDR1 SGHAT, CDR2 FQNNGV. The chain's CDR3 is CASSSQREASYEQYF. The CDR3, as DNA: TGTGCCAGCAGCAGTCAGCGGGAGGCCTCCTACGAGCAGTACTTC.